This T cell receptor beta chain was observed in a study of T cell responses to AZD1222 COVID-19 vaccine. For this clone: Its antigen is currently unknown.

Germline V CDR1 and CDR2: GTSNPN, SVGIG (reference sequence). The V end lost 1 base, the J end lost 1 base, and 5 bases lay between the germline ends. This CDR3 is 13 amino acids long. Assay used: immunoSEQ multiplex PCR; TCRdb lists only in-frame clones, some missing. The sample consists of 110,000 to 150,000 clones, around 88% of them appearing once. Whole-study findings and limits: Spike was spanned by vaccine-associated CD4 TCRs, with dominance at 160-218 and 743-854. White British ancestry dominated among donors, who included more females, and clonal diversity was possibly underestimated.

This receptor was obtained from an adult in good health. This specimen consisted of peripheral blood, obtained on day 0 of AZD1222 vaccination. The chain uses TRBV30 and TRBJ1-5; D perhaps matches TRBD1 (5 bases). The CDR3 here is CAWSGGSNQPQHF. In DNA form, the CDR3 reads TGTGCCTGGAGTGGGGGGAGCAATCAGCCCCAGCATTTT.